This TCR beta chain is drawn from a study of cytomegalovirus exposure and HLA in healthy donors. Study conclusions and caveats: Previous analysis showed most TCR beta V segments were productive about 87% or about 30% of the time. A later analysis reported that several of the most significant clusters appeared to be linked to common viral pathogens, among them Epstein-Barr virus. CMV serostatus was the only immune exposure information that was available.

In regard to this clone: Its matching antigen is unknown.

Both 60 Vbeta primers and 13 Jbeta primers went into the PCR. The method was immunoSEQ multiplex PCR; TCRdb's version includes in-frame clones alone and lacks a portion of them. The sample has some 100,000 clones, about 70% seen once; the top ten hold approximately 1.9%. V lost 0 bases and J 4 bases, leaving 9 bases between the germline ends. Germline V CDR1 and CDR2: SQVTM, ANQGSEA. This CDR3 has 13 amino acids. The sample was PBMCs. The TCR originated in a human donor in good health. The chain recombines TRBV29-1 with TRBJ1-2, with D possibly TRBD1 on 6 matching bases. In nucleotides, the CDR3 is TGCAGCGTTGAAGAATGGACAGCCTATGGCTACACCTTC. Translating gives CSVEEWTAYGYTF.